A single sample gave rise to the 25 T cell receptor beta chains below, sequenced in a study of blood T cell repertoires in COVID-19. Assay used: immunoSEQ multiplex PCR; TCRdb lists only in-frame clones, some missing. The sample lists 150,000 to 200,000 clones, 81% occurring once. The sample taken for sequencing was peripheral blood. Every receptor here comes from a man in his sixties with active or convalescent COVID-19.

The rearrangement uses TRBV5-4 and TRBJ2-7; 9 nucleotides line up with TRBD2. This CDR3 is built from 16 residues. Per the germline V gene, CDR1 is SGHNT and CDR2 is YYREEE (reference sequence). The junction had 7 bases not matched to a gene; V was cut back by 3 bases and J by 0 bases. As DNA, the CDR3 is TGTGCCAGCAGCTCAATGCGGGGGGGCGGCTCCTACGAGCAGTACTTC. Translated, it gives CASSSMRGGGSYEQYF.

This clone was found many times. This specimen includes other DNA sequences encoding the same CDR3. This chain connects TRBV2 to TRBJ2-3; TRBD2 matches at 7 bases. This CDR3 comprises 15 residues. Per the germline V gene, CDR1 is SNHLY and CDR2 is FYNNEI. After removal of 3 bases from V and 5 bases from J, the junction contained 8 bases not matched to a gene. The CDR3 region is CASSEERGAGDTQYF. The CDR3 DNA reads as TGTGCCAGCAGTGAGGAGCGGGGAGCCGGAGATACGCAGTATTTT.

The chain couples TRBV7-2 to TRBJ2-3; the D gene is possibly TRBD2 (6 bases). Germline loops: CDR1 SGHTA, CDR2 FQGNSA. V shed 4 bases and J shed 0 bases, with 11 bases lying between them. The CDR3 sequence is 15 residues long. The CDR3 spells CASSSDYLSTDTQYF. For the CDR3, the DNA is TGTGCCAGCAGCTCGGACTACCTTAGCACAGATACGCAGTATTTT. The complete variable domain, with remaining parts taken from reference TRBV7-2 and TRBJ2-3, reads GAGVSQSPSNKVTEKGKDVELRCDPISGHTALYWYRQSLGQGLEFLIYFQGNSAPDKSGLPSDRFSAERTGGSVSTLTIQRTQQEDSAVYLCASSSDYLSTDTQYFGPGTRLTVL.

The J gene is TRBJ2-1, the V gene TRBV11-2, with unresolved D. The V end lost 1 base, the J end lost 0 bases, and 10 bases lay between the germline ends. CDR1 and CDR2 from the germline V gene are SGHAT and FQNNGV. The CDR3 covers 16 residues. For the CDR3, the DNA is TGTGCCAGCAGCTTAGGCGGCATCCGCTCCTACAATGAGCAGTTCTTC. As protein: CASSLGGIRSYNEQFF. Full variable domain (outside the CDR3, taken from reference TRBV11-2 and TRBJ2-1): EAGVAQSPRYKIIEKRQSVAFWCNPISGHATLYWYQQILGQGPKLLIQFQNNGVVDDSQLPKDRFSAERLKGVDSTLKIQPAKLEDSAVYLCASSLGGIRSYNEQFFGPGTRLTVL.

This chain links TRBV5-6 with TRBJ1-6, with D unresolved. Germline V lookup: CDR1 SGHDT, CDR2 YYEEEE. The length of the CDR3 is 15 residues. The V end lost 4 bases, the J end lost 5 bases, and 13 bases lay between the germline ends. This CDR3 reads CASSRTGEDNSPLHF. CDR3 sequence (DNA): TGTGCCAGCAGCCGGACTGGGGAAGATAATTCACCCCTCCACTTT.

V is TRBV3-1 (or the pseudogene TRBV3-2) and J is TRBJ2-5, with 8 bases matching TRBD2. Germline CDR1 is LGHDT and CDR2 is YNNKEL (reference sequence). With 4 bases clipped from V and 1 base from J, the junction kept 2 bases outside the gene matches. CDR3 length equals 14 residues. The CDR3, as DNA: TGTGCCAGCAGCCCGGGGGGGGGCCAAGAGACCCAGTACTTC. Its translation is CASSPGGGQETQYF.

CDR3 sequence (DNA): TGCAGTGCTAGTAGATCGGGGGGGTCACCCCTCCACTTT. It yields the protein CSASRSGGSPLHF. This rearrangement joins TRBV20-1 to TRBJ1-6; D might be TRBD1 (5 bases). The germline V and J ends were trimmed by 3 bases and 10 bases, with 13 bases remaining between them. Looked up from germline, CDR1 is DFQATT and CDR2 is SNEGSKA (reference sequence). The CDR3 has 13 amino acids.

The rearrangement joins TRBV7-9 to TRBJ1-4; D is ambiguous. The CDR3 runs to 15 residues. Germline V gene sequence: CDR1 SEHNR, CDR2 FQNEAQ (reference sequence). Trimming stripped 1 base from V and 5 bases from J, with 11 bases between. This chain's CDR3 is CASSLGLSGNEKLFF. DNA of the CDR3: TGTGCCAGCAGCTTAGGGTTGTCGGGGAATGAAAAACTGTTTTTT.

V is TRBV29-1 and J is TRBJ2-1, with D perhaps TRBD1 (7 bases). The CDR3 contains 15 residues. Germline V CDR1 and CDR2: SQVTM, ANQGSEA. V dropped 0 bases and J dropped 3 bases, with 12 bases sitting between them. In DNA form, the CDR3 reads TGCAGCGTTGAAGACCCAGGGGGGTTCTACAATGAGCAGTTCTTC. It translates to CSVEDPGGFYNEQFF.

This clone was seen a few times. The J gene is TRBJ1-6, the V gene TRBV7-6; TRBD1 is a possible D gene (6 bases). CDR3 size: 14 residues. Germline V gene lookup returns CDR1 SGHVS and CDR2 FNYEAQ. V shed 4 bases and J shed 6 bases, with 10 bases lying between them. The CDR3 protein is CASSSGQINSPLHF. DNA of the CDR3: TGTGCCAGCAGCTCAGGACAGATTAATTCACCCCTCCACTTT. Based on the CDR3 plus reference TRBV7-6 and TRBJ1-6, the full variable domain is GAGVSQSPRYKVTKRGQDVALRCDPISGHVSLYWYRQALGQGPEFLTYFNYEAQQDKSGLPNDRFSAERPEGSISTLTIQRTEQRDSAMYRCASSSGQINSPLHFGNGTRLTVT.

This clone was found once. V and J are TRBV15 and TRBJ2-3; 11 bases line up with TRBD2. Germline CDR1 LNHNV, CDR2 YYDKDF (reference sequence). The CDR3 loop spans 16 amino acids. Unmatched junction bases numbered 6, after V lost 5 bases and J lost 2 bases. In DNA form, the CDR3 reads TGTGCCACCAGCCGAACACTAGCGGGGGTCACAGATACGCAGTATTTT. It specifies CATSRTLAGVTDTQYF.

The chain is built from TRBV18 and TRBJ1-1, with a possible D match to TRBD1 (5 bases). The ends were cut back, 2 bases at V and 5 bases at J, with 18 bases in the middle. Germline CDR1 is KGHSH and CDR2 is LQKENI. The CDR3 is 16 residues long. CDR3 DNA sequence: TGTGCCAGCTCACCAAAGAGTCAGGGAGGTTATACTGAAGCTTTCTTT. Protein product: CASSPKSQGGYTEAFF.

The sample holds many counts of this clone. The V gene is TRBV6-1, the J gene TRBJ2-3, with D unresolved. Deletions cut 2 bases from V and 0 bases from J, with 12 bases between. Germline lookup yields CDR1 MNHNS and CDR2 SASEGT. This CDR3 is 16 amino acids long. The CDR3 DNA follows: TGTGCCAGCAGTGAACACATCTCTCCTAGCACAGATACGCAGTATTTT. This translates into CASSEHISPSTDTQYF.

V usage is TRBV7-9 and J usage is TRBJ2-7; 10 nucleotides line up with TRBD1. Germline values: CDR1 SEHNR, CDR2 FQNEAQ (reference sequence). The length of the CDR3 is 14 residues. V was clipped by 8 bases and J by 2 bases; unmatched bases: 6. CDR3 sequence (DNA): TGTGCCAGCCTCCAAGACAGGGGGCCCTACGAGCAGTACTTC. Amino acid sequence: CASLQDRGPYEQYF.

CDR3 residues: CASSMDRGGWELFF. The CDR3 coding sequence is TGTGCCAGCAGCATGGACAGGGGTGGCTGGGAGCTGTTTTTT. The chain joins TRBV5-4 to TRBJ2-2; 9 positions match TRBD1. The germline gives CDR1 SGHNT, CDR2 YYREEE (reference sequence). Trimming removed 4 bases from V and 9 bases from J; junction bases left unmatched: 7. This CDR3 region has 14 residues.

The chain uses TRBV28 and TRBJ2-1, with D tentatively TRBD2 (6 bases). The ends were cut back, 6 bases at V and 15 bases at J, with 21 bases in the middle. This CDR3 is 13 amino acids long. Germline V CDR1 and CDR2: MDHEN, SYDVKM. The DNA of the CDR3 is TGTGCCAGCAGGCAATCTAGCGACCCCCGGGGGTTCTTC. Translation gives CASRQSSDPRGFF.

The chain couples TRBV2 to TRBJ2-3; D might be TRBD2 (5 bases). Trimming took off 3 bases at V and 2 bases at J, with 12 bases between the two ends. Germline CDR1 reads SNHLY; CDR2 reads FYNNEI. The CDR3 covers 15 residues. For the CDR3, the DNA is TGTGCCAGCAGTGAGCGGGTGGACTTCACAGATACGCAGTATTTT. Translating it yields CASSERVDFTDTQYF. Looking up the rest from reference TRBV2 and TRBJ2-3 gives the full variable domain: EPEVTQTPSHQVTQMGQEVILRCVPISNHLYFYWYRQILGQKVEFLVSFYNNEISEKSEIFDDQFSVERPDGSNFTLKIRSTKLEDSAMYFCASSERVDFTDTQYFGPGTRLTVL.

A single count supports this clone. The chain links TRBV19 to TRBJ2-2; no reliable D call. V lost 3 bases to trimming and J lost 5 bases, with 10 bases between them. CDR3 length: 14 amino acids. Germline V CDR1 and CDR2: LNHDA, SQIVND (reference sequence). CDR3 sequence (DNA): TGTGCCAGTAGTATGCAGGTTAGGACCGGGGAGCTGTTTTTT. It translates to CASSMQVRTGELFF.

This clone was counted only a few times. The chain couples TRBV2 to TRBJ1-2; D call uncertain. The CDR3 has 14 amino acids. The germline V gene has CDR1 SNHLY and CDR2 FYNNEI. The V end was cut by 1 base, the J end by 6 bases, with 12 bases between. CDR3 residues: CASSEDWQNNGYTF. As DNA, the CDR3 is TGTGCCAGCAGTGAAGATTGGCAGAATAATGGCTACACCTTC.

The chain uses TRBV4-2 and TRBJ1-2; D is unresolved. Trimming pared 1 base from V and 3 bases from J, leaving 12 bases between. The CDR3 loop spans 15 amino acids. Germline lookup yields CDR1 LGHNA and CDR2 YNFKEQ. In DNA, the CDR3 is TGTGCCAGCAGCCAAGGGGCCCAGTCCTACTATGGCTACACCTTC. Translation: CASSQGAQSYYGYTF.

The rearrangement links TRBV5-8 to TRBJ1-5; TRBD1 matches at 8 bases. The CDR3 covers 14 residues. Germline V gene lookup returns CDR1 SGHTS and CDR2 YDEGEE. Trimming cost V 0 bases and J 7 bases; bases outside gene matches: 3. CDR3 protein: CASSLGQGQQPQHF. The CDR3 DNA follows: TGTGCCAGCAGCTTGGGACAGGGGCAACAGCCCCAGCATTTT.

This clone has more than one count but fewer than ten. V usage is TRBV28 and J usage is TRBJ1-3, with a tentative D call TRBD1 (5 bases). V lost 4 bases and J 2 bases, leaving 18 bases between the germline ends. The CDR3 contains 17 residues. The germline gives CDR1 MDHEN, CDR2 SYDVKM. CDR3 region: CASSSNSRGLPGNTIYF. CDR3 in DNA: TGTGCCAGCAGTTCTAATTCCCGGGGACTTCCTGGAAACACCATATATTTT.

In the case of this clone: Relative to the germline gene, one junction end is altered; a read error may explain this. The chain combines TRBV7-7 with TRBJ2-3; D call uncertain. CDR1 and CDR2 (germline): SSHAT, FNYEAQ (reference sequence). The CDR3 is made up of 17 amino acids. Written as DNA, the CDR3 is TGTGCTAGCAGCCTTCTGATCTCAGGTCCCCGCACAGATACGCAGTATTTT. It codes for CASSLLISGPRTDTQYF.

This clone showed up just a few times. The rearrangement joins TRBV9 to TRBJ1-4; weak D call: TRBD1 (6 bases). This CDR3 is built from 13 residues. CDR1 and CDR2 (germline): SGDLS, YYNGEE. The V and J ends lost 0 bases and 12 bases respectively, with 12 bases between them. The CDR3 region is CASSVDTGSELFF. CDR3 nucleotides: TGTGCCAGCAGCGTAGATACAGGGAGTGAACTGTTTTTT.

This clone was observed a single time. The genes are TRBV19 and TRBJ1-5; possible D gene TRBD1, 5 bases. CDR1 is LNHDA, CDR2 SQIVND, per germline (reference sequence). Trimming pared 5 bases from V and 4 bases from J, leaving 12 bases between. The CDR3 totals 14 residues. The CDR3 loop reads CASSRQGGNQPQHF. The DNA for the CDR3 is TGTGCCAGTAGTCGGCAGGGTGGGAATCAGCCCCAGCATTTT.